This record covers a single T cell receptor (beta chain). The antigen it binds to is not known. No per-base quality is available; no much larger clone lies one base away. Each donor gave one peripheral blood draw, averaging roughly 100 mL, which was collected into heparinised tubes. Naive, central memory, regulatory and stem cell-like memory CD4+ T cells were sorted on a BD FACSAria II using a panel including CD45RO, CCR7, CD25, CD127, CD95 and CD27. Every sorted population had a purity above 95%. Right away, PBMCs were isolated by Lymphoprep density gradient centrifugation and were stained directly, with no culture step. Samples were stained and sorted in pairs, with one healthy donor and one patient per experiment, so that batch effects were minimized. The data are from a study of beta chain features in type 1 diabetes (dated by TCRdb to the late 2010s). Regarding the study in general: No differences in mean age, gender distribution, total cell number or subset yield were found between patients and healthy donors. In the study, recently diagnosed type 1 diabetes patients and matched healthy donors were compared on the TCRB repertoires of their sorted circulating CD4+ T cell subsets. Across all samples, fewer than 110,000,000 sorted cells were examined, and cell number per subset correlated strongly with RNA yield. Whereas all 30 or so donors provided naive and central memory subsets, regulatory and stem cell-like memory subsets were isolated from just 8 patients and roughly 8 healthy donors. The paper as a whole reports these results and caveats: Shorter templates might have been favored by PCR, but patient and control samples were amplified and corrected together, so both groups would have been affected equally by any skew. Naive, central memory and regulatory TCRB repertoires appeared to be more similar among patients than among healthy donors. Type 1 diabetes patients showed a moderate but significant shortening of TCRB CDR3 length in all four CD4+ subsets. Because cDNA was sequenced instead of genomic DNA, highly expressing activated cells could be over-represented, though the groups showed no difference in activation or CD3 levels. Fewer insertions and more nucleotide deletions at VDJ recombination sites were observed in patients with type 1 diabetes, implying thymic rearrangement abnormalities. Because small numbers of individuals were included in the HLA sub-analyses, any influence of HLA type on TCRB rearrangement was left unresolved.

All of the isolated RNA was reverse transcribed with the High Capacity cDNA Reverse Transcription Kit, so expressed TCRB transcripts were sequenced. Deep immunoSEQ sequencing was performed on naive, central memory and regulatory T cell samples, with an average of around 3.4 million total reads per sample. Sorted cells were lysed in RLT buffer, and RNA was extracted using DNase-treated RNeasy Micro or Mini kits according to cell number. Each cell subset was processed separately to prevent cross-contamination, with patient and healthy donor samples processed together. TCRB sequences were amplified from cDNA with the immunoSEQ multiplex PCR, producing 87-bp fragments spanning the CDR3 region. The amplicons were sequenced using the Illumina HiSeq platform. In the original analysis: Synthetic template baselines were used to correct PCR bias computationally, reads within Hamming distance 2 were collapsed together, and singletons that could not be merged were discarded. Reads were aligned to IMGT to assign V, D and J genes, CDR3 length, and insertions or deletions at six rearrangement sites. Within each subset, clonotype counts were normalized to sorted cell number, and only after that were true diversity and Gini coefficients computed with the tcR R package. Repertoire sharing was quantified using the overlap coefficient calculated on TCRB nucleotide sequences. As a proxy for the pre-selection repertoire, out-of-frame TCRB sequences from naive cells were analyzed. The clones in this table, taken by TCRdb from immuneACCESS, are in-frame only. Not every clone is retained; where verified, under half of the shortfall comes from an unresolved V gene, and the cause of the rest is unknown. V and J calls and clone size are copied from that table; D and trimming were computed from the DNA. Recorded for this sample are around 310,000 clones; 13% of them occurred a single time. 0.015% of the sample comes from the top ten.

There are 14 amino acids in the CDR3, from cysteine to phenylalanine inclusive. CDR3 DNA only is kept here, 42 bases in frame from base 1. Germline trimming: 2 bases from V, 4 bases from J; junction bases outside gene matches: 6. From the germline V gene (reference sequence), CDR1 is GTSNPN and CDR2 is SVGIG. Sequencing was carried out using naive CD4+ T cells from blood. This specimen's cell subset or site label, interpreted: true naive CD4+ T cells. The rearranged segments are TRBV30 and TRBJ2-7; 9 central nucleotides agree with TRBD1. This clonotype was obtained from a young woman with type 1 diabetes. The sequence in DNA is TGTGCCTGGAGTTTAGGACAGGGGATTTACGAGCAGTACTTC. Its translation reads: CAWSLGQGIYEQYF.